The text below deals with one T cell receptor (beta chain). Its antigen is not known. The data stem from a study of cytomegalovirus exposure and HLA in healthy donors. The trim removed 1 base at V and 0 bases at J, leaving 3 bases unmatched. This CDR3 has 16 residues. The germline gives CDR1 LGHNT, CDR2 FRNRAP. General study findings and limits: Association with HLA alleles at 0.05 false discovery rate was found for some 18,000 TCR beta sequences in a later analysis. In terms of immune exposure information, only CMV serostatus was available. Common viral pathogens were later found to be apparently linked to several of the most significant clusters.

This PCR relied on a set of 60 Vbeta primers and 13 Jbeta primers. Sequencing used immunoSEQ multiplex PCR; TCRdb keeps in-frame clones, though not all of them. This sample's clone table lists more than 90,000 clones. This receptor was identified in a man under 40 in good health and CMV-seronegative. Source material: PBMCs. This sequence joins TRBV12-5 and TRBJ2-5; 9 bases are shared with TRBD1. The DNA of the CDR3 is TGTGCTAGTGGTTTGGCGACAGGGGGGCACCAAGAGACCCAGTACTTC. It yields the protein CASGLATGGHQETQYF.